The subject of this entry is one T cell receptor (beta chain). The CDR3 consists of 18 residues. The V gene's germline CDR1 is SGHVS and CDR2 FNYEAQ. V lost 2 bases, J lost 1 base, and 17 bases lay in between. Combining a sample-barcoded 5' primer with a J-beta primer mix, a second PCR ran for about 6 to 12 cycles. The template-switch adaptor, which had 12 random nucleotides, put a tag on each cDNA molecule. One entry per CDR3 protein, called by TCRdb with MiXCR from the 5' RACE reads. The table records approximately 1,100,000 distinct CDR3 sequences, 45% of them present only once. The data were taken from a study of blood T cells in healthy people across ages. Every donor gave about 9 milliliters of peripheral blood.

The chain uses TRBV7-6 and TRBJ2-2, with unresolved D. The TCR originated in a woman in her fifties or sixties in good health. Sequenced sample: blood. The CDR3 loop reads CASSLRVATGLNTGELFF. In nucleotides, the CDR3 is TGTGCCAGCAGCTTACGGGTGGCAACGGGTCTGAACACCGGGGAGCTGTTTTTT.